Shown below are 30 T cell receptor beta chains from a single sample sequenced in a study of early T cells in non-severe SARS-CoV-2 infection. TCRdb re-derived calls from the 5' RACE reads in MiXCR, one entry per CDR3 protein. Of nearly 95,000 distinct CDR3 sequences in the sample, 16% were seen once. The sequencing used whole blood, collected at baseline. Receptor source: an adult who was a healthcare worker with PCR-confirmed SARS-CoV-2 infection or an uninfected control (not recorded which).

This clonotype was observed a handful of times. The V and J genes are TRBV7-9 and TRBJ1-1; no reliable D call. The CDR3 covers 15 residues. The V gene lost 5 bases and the J gene lost 1 base, with 14 bases spanning the gap. Germline CDR1 and CDR2: SEHNR and FQNEAQ (reference sequence). The CDR3 protein is CASSPSTAENTEAFF. CDR3 sequence (DNA): TGTGCCAGCAGCCCAAGCACAGCAGAGAACACTGAAGCTTTCTTT.

This clonotype came up many times. The chain employs TRBV4-1 and TRBJ2-1; D may correspond to TRBD1 or TRBD2 (5 bases each). This CDR3 contains 17 residues. The V end lost 3 bases, the J end lost 0 bases, and 15 bases lay between the germline ends. Germline assignment: CDR1 MGHRA and CDR2 YSYEKL. This CDR3 is CASSQNPPGASYNEQFF. DNA for the CDR3: TGCGCCAGCAGCCAGAACCCCCCCGGGGCCTCCTACAATGAGCAGTTCTTC.

This clonotype was counted between two and nine times. V is TRBV4-1 and J is TRBJ1-2; 8 nucleotides align to TRBD1. The CDR3 contains 13 residues. Per the germline V gene, CDR1 is MGHRA and CDR2 is YSYEKL. V shed 1 base, J shed 8 bases, and the junction held 3 bases outside the gene matches. The CDR3 here is CASSQGQGYGYTF. In DNA, the CDR3 is TGCGCCAGCAGCCAAGGACAGGGGTACGGCTACACCTTC.

This sequence joins TRBV30 and TRBJ2-1, with 7 nucleotides matching TRBD2. The germline V gene encodes CDR1 GTSNPN and CDR2 SVGIG (reference sequence). V lost 0 bases and J lost 9; bases outside the gene matches: 8. The CDR3 covers 14 residues. The CDR3 sequence: CAWSVGGSGREQFF. CDR3 in DNA: TGTGCCTGGAGTGTAGGCGGGAGTGGGCGTGAGCAGTTCTTC.

This clonotype was found many times. The gene calls are TRBV18 and TRBJ2-5; D not resolved. V lost 8 bases and J lost 3, with 7 bases in between. The CDR3 contains 11 residues. Germline lookup yields CDR1 KGHSH and CDR2 LQKENI. Here the CDR3 DNA reads TGTGCCAGCAGCCCCAAAGAGACCCAGTACTTC. This translates into CASSPKETQYF. The complete variable domain, with remaining parts taken from reference TRBV18 and TRBJ2-5, reads NAGVMQNPRHLVRRRGQEARLRCSPMKGHSHVYWYRQLPEEGLKFMVYLQKENIIDESGMPKERFSAEFPKEGPSILRIQQVVRGDSAAYFCASSPKETQYFGPGTRLLVL.

At least ten counts were recorded for this clonotype. The rearrangement uses TRBV18 and TRBJ2-1; no reliable D call. Germline V CDR1 and CDR2: KGHSH, LQKENI. V was clipped by 4 bases and J by 5 bases, with 3 bases between them. This CDR3 spans 11 amino acids. The DNA of the CDR3 is TGTGCCAGCTCACAGAACAATGAGCAGTTCTTC. Its protein product is CASSQNNEQFF.

This clonotype was observed a few times. The V call is TRBV6-6, the J call TRBJ2-2, with D possibly TRBD1 on 5 matching bases. Trimming took 7 bases from V and 0 from J, leaving 12 bases between them. This CDR3 contains 15 residues. Germline V gene data show CDR1 as MNHNY and CDR2 as SVGAGI (reference sequence). DNA for the CDR3: TGTGCCAGCACCCAGGGTCAGGCGAACACCGGGGAGCTGTTTTTT. The encoded protein is CASTQGQANTGELFF.

This sequence joins TRBV5-5 and TRBJ1-2; maybe TRBD1 (5 bases). Deletions cut 2 bases from V and 3 bases from J, with 14 bases between. CDR1 is SGHKS and CDR2 is YYEKEE in the germline V gene (reference sequence). The CDR3 consists of 15 residues. The CDR3 spells CASSLTGTDYYGYTF. DNA of the CDR3: TGTGCCAGCAGCTTAACAGGAACCGATTACTATGGCTACACCTTC.

J is TRBJ2-5 and V is TRBV11-2; 9 bases agree with TRBD1. J lost 5 bases, V lost 5 bases, and 12 bases had no gene match. CDR1 and CDR2 from the germline V gene are SGHAT and FQNNGV. CDR3 length: 16 amino acids. As DNA, the CDR3 is TGTGCCAGCAGCCCACCCGGACAGGGGAAAATGGAGACCCAGTACTTC. The encoded protein is CASSPPGQGKMETQYF. The entire variable domain, with the rest obtained from reference TRBV11-2 and TRBJ2-5, is as follows: EAGVAQSPRYKIIEKRQSVAFWCNPISGHATLYWYQQILGQGPKLLIQFQNNGVVDDSQLPKDRFSAERLKGVDSTLKIQPAKLEDSAVYLCASSPPGQGKMETQYFGPGTRLLVL.

In this sample, this clonotype turned up a few times. The chain joins TRBV6-2 or TRBV6-3 to TRBJ2-2, with D perhaps matching TRBD1 (6 bases). Trimming pared 6 bases from V and 7 bases from J, leaving 12 bases between. CDR1 and CDR2 (germline): MNHEY, SVGEGT. The CDR3 is made up of 13 amino acids. This chain's CDR3 is CASRLTGLGELFF. Here the CDR3 DNA reads TGTGCCAGCAGACTGACAGGACTCGGGGAGCTGTTTTTT.

V usage is TRBV6-6 and J usage is TRBJ1-5; TRBD1 aligns across 9 bases. The CDR3 covers 12 residues. J was trimmed by 6 bases and V by 6 bases; bases with no gene match: 0. CDR1 and CDR2 from the germline V gene are MNHNY and SVGAGI (reference sequence). The CDR3 DNA is TGTGCCAGCAGGACAGGGGGTCAGCCCCAGCATTTT. This gives the protein CASRTGGQPQHF.

This clonotype was picked up a small number of times. This chain's CDR3 is CASRKSRGNTEAFF. The CDR3, as DNA: TGTGCCAGCCGAAAATCCCGAGGGAACACTGAAGCTTTCTTT. This rearrangement joins TRBV6-2 or TRBV6-3 to TRBJ1-1; D is uncertain. V was pared by 8 bases and J by 1 base, with 14 bases between. Germline V CDR1 and CDR2: MNHEY, SVGEGT. This CDR3 spans 14 amino acids.

This clonotype was seen many times. The chain is built from TRBV20-1 and TRBJ2-5; 11 positions agree with TRBD2. V lost 1 base to trimming and J lost 5 bases; unmatched junction nucleotides: 18. Looked up from germline, CDR1 is DFQATT and CDR2 is SNEGSKA (reference sequence). The CDR3 length is 19 residues. The CDR3 here is CSARGPRDTLAGGLETQYF. Here the CDR3 DNA reads TGCAGTGCTAGAGGGCCCCGCGACACCTTAGCGGGAGGGCTGGAGACCCAGTACTTC.

The sample holds a few counts of this clonotype. V is TRBV19 and J is TRBJ2-2; tentatively, D is TRBD2 (6 bases). V was pared by 9 bases and J by 0 bases, with 14 bases between. The CDR3 runs to 15 residues. CDR1 and CDR2 (germline): LNHDA, SQIVND (reference sequence). The CDR3 DNA reads TGTGCCAGCACCGTTAAGCGGGCGAACACCGGGGAGCTGTTTTTT. This codes for CASTVKRANTGELFF.

The V and J genes are TRBV5-4 and TRBJ2-1; 8 bases match TRBD2. Germline CDR1 reads SGHNT; CDR2 reads YYREEE (reference sequence). The CDR3 sequence is 15 residues long. The J segment lost 9 bases and the V segment lost 0 bases, leaving 8 bases of the junction unmatched. The CDR3 DNA sequence: TGTGCCAGCAGCTTGGGGGGACTAGTCGTATTTGAGCAGTTCTTC. This sequence encodes CASSLGGLVVFEQFF. Supplemented by reference TRBV5-4 and TRBJ2-1, the full variable domain reads ETGVTQSPTHLIKTRGQQVTLRCSSQSGHNTVSWYQQALGQGPQFIFQYYREEENGRGNFPPRFSGLQFPNYSSELNVNALELDDSALYLCASSLGGLVVFEQFFGPGTRLTVL.

J is TRBJ1-5 and V is TRBV5-1, with TRBD1 as a possible D gene (5 bases). The germline gives CDR1 SGHRS, CDR2 YFSETQ. Trimming removed 4 bases at V and 4 bases at J, with 15 bases between. The CDR3 runs to 15 residues. The CDR3 is CASSPDWGGNQPQHF. DNA for the CDR3: TGCGCCAGCAGCCCAGACTGGGGGGGTAATCAGCCCCAGCATTTT.

This chain links TRBV20-1 with TRBJ2-7; a possible D gene is TRBD2 (6 bases). V dropped 6 bases and J dropped 4 bases, with 19 bases sitting between them. The CDR3 spans 14 residues. The V gene's germline CDR1 is DFQATT and CDR2 SNEGSKA (reference sequence). Here the CDR3 reads CSAVSGGPSYEQYF. DNA for the CDR3: TGCAGTGCAGTATCAGGAGGGCCATCATACGAGCAGTACTTC.

The gene calls are TRBV29-1 and TRBJ1-6, with D possibly TRBD1 on 6 matching bases. Deletions cut 4 bases from V and 9 bases from J, with 13 bases between. The CDR3 has 13 residues. The germline V gene encodes CDR1 SQVTM and CDR2 ANQGSEA. DNA of the CDR3: TGCAGCGTTGGGGAACAGGGTGGTTCACCCCTCCACTTT. It codes for CSVGEQGGSPLHF. Using reference TRBV29-1 and TRBJ1-6 for the parts outside the CDR3, the full variable domain is SAVISQKPSRDICQRGTSLTIQCQVDSQVTMMFWYRQQPGQSLTLIATANQGSEATYESGFVIDKFPISRPNLTFSTLTVSNMSPEDSSIYLCSVGEQGGSPLHFGNGTRLTVT.

This clonotype was seen a handful of times. The chain uses TRBV6-1 and TRBJ2-7; 10 bases align to TRBD2. The germline V gene has CDR1 MNHNS and CDR2 SASEGT. With 4 bases clipped from V and 5 bases from J, the junction kept 5 bases outside the gene matches. The CDR3 totals 14 residues. The DNA for the CDR3 is TGTGCCAGCAGTGGAGCTAGCGGGAGCGACGAGCAGTACTTC. Translated, it gives CASSGASGSDEQYF.

The chain is built from TRBV15 and TRBJ2-7; no clear D gene. The V end was cut by 0 bases, the J end by 0 bases, with 3 bases between. Germline V CDR1 and CDR2: LNHNV, YYDKDF (reference sequence). The CDR3 has 13 amino acids. The CDR3 DNA reads TGTGCCACCAGCAGAGATCTCTCCTACGAGCAGTACTTC. Amino acid sequence: CATSRDLSYEQYF.

V usage is TRBV28 and J usage is TRBJ2-6; D unresolved. Germline loops: CDR1 MDHEN, CDR2 SYDVKM. The germline V and J ends were trimmed by 6 bases and 0 bases, with 12 bases remaining between them. CDR3 length: 16 residues. The CDR3: CASSTYAPSGANVLTF. The CDR3 DNA is TGTGCCAGCAGCACCTACGCCCCCTCTGGGGCCAACGTCCTGACTTTC.

This clonotype turned up a few times. V usage is TRBV25-1 and J usage is TRBJ2-3; TRBD1 aligns across 8 bases. Trimming removed 8 bases from V and 2 bases from J; junction bases left unmatched: 6. The CDR3 runs 14 residues. In germline, CDR1 is MGHDK, CDR2 SYGVNS. CDR3 DNA sequence: TGTGCCAGCGCGTGGACAGGGCCCACAGATACGCAGTATTTT. Translated: CASAWTGPTDTQYF.

V and J are TRBV10-2 and TRBJ1-6; possibly TRBD1 for D (6 bases). Trimming removed 8 bases at V and 7 bases at J, with 15 bases between. Germline CDR1 is WSHSY and CDR2 is SAAADI. The length of the CDR3 is 14 residues. This CDR3 is CASGSTGLNSPLHF. CDR3 bases: TGCGCCAGCGGCTCAACAGGGTTAAATTCACCCCTCCACTTT.

The chain has TRBV28 and TRBJ1-5; D is undetermined. With 5 bases removed from V and 9 bases from J, the gap between germline ends came to 8 bases. CDR1 and CDR2 (germline): MDHEN, SYDVKM. This CDR3 comprises 11 residues. The CDR3 here is CASSPGRPQHF. CDR3 nucleotide sequence: TGTGCCAGCAGTCCCGGGCGGCCCCAGCATTTT.

There are many counts of this clonotype. The chain links TRBV4-1 to TRBJ2-5; 7 bases map to TRBD2. CDR3 length: 15 residues. Unmatched junction bases numbered 8, after V lost 1 base and J lost 6 bases. From germline, CDR1 is MGHRA and CDR2 YSYEKL. The CDR3 region has the DNA TGCGCCAGCAGCCAAGGCAGGCTCGGGGGGAAGACCCAGTACTTC. Its translation: CASSQGRLGGKTQYF.

The J gene is TRBJ2-3, the V gene TRBV20-1; 14 bases agree with TRBD2. The V gene's germline CDR1 is DFQATT and CDR2 SNEGSKA (reference sequence). After removal of 5 bases from V and 5 bases from J, the junction contained 6 bases not matched to a gene. The CDR3 extends over 15 amino acids. The CDR3 spells CSAPRLAGGRDTQYF. The CDR3 DNA reads as TGCAGTGCTCCGAGACTAGCGGGAGGGCGAGATACGCAGTATTTT.

The chain carries TRBV4-3 and TRBJ1-2; 10 nucleotides line up with TRBD1. Losses at the gene ends were 0 bases for V and 5 bases for J; bases not matched to a gene: 6. The CDR3 contains 16 residues. CDR1 is LGHNA and CDR2 is YSLEER in the germline V gene. In DNA, the CDR3 is TGCGCCAGCAGCCAAGAGTTGACAGGGGGCTTTTATGGCTACACCTTC. Its protein is CASSQELTGGFYGYTF.

This clonotype came up a few times. The chain links TRBV7-2 to TRBJ1-6; 8 nucleotides agree with TRBD1. The V gene end was trimmed by 4 bases and the J gene end by 8 bases; junction bases not matched to a gene: 7. This CDR3 region has 15 residues. Per the germline V gene, CDR1 is SGHTA and CDR2 is FQGNSA. CDR3 residues: CASSSAGTGYSPLHF. The DNA of the CDR3 is TGTGCCAGCAGCTCCGCCGGGACAGGATATTCACCCCTCCACTTT. The full variable domain, in which reference TRBV7-2 and TRBJ1-6 provide the parts outside the CDR3, is GAGVSQSPSNKVTEKGKDVELRCDPISGHTALYWYRQSLGQGLEFLIYFQGNSAPDKSGLPSDRFSAERTGGSVSTLTIQRTQQEDSAVYLCASSSAGTGYSPLHFGNGTRLTVT.

The chain uses TRBV6-2 or TRBV6-3 and TRBJ2-1; D is unresolved. The CDR3 consists of 15 residues. Trimming took 4 bases from V and 2 from J, leaving 12 bases between them. The germline V gene has CDR1 MNHEY and CDR2 SVGEGT. The CDR3 reads CASSSERTAYNEQFF. Here the CDR3 DNA reads TGTGCCAGCAGTTCAGAACGAACGGCCTACAATGAGCAGTTCTTC.

The V call is TRBV25-1, the J call TRBJ2-1, with 8 bases aligning to TRBD1. Germline values: CDR1 MGHDK, CDR2 SYGVNS. V was pared by 4 bases and J by 7 bases, with 9 bases of the junction left unmatched. CDR3 length: 15 amino acids. CDR3 nucleotides: TGTGCCAGCAGTGGACAGGGGAAGGAGACGAATGAGCAGTTCTTC. Encoded protein: CASSGQGKETNEQFF.